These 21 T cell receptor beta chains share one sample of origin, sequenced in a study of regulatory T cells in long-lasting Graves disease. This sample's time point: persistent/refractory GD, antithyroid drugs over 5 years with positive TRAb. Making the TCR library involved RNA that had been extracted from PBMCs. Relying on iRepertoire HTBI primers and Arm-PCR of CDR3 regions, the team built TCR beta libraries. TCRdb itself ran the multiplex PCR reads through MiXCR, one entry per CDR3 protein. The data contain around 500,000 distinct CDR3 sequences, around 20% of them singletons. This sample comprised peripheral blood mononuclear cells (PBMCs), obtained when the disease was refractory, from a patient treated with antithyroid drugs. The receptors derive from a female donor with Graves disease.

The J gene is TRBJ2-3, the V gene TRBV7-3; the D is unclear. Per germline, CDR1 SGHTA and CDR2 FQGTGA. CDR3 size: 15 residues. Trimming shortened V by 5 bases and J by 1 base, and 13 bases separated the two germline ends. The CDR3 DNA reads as TGTGCCAGCAGCCATCTGGGCGGAGGCACAGATACGCAGTATTTT. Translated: CASSHLGGGTDTQYF.

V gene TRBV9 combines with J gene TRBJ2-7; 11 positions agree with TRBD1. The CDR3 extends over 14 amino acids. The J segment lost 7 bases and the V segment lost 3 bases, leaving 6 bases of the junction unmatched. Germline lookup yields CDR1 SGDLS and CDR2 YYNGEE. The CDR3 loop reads CASSDGTGGGEQYF. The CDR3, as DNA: TGTGCCAGCAGCGACGGGACAGGGGGGGGGGAGCAGTACTTC.

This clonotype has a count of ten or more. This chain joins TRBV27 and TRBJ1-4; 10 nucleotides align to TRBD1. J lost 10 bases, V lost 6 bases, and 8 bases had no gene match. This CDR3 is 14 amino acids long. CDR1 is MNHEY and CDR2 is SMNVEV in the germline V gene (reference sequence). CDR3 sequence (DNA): TGTGCCAGCAGGACGGGACAGGGGATGGGAAAACTGTTTTTT. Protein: CASRTGQGMGKLFF.

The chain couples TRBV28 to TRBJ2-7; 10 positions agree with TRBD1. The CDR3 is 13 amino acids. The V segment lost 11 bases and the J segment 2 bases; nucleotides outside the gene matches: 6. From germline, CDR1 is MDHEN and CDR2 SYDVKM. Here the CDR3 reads CAGGTGVPYEQYF. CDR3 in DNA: TGTGCCGGGGGGACAGGGGTCCCCTACGAGCAGTACTTC. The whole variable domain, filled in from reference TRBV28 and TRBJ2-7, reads DVKVTQSSRYLVKRTGEKVFLECVQDMDHENMFWYRQDPGLGLRLIYFSYDVKMKEKGDIPEGYSVSREKKERFSLILESASTNQTSMYLCAGGTGVPYEQYFGPGTRLTVT.

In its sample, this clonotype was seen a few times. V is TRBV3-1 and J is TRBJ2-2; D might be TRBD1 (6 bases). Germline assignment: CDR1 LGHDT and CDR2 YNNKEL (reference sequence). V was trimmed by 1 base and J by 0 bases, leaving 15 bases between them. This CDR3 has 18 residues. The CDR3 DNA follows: TGTGCCAGCAGCCAAGTGTATCCAACAGGGACGAACACCGGGGAGCTGTTTTTT. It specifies CASSQVYPTGTNTGELFF. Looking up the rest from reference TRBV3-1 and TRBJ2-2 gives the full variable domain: DTAVSQTPKYLVTQMGNDKSIKCEQNLGHDTMYWYKQDSKKFLKIMFSYNNKELIINETVPNRFSPKSPDKAHLNLHINSLELGDSAVYFCASSQVYPTGTNTGELFFGEGSRLTVL.

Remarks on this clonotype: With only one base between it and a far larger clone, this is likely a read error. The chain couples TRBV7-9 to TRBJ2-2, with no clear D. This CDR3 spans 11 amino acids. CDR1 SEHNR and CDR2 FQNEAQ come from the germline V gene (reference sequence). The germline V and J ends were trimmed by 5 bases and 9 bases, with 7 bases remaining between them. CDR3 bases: TGTGCCAGCAGCCCCCCCTGGGAGCTGTTTTTT. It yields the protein CASSPPWELFF.

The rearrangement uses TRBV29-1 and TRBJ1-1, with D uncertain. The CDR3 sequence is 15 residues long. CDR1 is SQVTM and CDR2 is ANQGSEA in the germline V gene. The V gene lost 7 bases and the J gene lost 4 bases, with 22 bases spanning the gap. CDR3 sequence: CSAPTWSGVRTEAFF. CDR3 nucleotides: TGCAGCGCGCCGACATGGTCGGGCGTACGCACTGAAGCTTTCTTT.

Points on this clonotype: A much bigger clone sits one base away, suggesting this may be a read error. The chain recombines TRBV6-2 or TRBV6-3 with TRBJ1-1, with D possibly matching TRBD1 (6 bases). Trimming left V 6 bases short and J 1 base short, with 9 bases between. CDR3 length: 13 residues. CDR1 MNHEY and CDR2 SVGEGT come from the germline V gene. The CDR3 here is CASSDRKNTEAFF. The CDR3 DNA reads TGTGCCAGCAGCGACAGGAAGAACACTGAAGCTTTCTTT.

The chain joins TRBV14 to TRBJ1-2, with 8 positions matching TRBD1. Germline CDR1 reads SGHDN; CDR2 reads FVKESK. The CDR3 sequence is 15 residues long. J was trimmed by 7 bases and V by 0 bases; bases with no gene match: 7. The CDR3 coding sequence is TGTGCCAGCAGCCAAGATCACAGGGGGTATTTTGGCTACACCTTC. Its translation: CASSQDHRGYFGYTF.

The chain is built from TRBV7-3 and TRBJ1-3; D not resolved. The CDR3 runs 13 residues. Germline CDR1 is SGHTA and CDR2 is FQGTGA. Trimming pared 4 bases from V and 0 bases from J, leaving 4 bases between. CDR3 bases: TGTGCCAGCAGCTCAGCCTCTGGAAACACCATATATTTT. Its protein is CASSSASGNTIYF.

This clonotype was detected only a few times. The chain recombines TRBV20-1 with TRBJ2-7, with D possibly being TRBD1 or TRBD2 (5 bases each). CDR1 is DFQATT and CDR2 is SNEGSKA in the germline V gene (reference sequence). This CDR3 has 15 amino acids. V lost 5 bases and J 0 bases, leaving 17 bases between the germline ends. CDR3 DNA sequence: TGCAGTGCTGAGGCCGGGGACCGCAGCTCCTACGAGCAGTACTTC. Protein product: CSAEAGDRSSYEQYF.

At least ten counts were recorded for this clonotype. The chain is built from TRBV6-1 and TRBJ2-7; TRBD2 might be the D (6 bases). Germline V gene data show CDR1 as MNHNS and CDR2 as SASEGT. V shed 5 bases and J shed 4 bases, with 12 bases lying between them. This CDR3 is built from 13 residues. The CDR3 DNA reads TGTGCCAGCAGTCACGGGAGAGGGTACGAGCAGTACTTC. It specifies CASSHGRGYEQYF.

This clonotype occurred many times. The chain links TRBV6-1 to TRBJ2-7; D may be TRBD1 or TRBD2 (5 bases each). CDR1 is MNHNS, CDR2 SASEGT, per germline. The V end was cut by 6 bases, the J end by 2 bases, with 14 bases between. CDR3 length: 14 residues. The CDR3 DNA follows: TGTGCCAGCAGCGCCGGGACCCAGACCTACGAGCAGTACTTC. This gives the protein CASSAGTQTYEQYF.

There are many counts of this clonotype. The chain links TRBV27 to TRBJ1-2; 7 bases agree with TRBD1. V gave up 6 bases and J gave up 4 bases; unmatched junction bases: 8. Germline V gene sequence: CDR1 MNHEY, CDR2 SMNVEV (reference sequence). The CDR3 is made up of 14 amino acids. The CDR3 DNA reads TGTGCCAGCAGATTACAGGGGTCCATCTATGGCTACACCTTC. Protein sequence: CASRLQGSIYGYTF.

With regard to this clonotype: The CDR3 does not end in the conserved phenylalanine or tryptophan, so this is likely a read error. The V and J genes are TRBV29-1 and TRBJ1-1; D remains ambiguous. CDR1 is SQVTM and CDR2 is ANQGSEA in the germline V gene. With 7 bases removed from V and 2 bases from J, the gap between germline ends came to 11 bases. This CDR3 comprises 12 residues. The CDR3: CSAPAPNTEAFL. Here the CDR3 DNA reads TGCAGCGCCCCGGCACCAAACACTGAAGCTTTCCTT.

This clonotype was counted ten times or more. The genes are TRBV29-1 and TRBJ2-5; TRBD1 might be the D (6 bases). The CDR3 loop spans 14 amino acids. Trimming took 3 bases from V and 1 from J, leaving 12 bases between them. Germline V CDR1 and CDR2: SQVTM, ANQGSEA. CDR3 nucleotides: TGCAGCGTTGAGGGGGCACCAACCCAAGAGACCCAGTACTTC. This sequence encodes CSVEGAPTQETQYF.

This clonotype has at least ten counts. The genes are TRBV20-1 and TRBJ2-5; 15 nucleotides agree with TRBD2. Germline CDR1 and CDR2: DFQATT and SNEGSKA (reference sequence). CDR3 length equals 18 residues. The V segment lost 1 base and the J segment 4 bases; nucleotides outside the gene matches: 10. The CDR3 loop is CSARGSSTGLAGGETQYF. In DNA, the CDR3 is TGCAGTGCTAGAGGAAGCAGCACGGGACTAGCGGGAGGAGAGACCCAGTACTTC.

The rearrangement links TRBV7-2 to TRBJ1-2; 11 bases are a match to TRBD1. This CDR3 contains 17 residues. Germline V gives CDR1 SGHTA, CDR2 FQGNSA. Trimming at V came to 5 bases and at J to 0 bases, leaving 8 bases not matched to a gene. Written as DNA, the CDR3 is TGTGCCAGCAGCAAGGGACAGGGGGACCCTTCTAACTATGGCTACACCTTC. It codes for CASSKGQGDPSNYGYTF.

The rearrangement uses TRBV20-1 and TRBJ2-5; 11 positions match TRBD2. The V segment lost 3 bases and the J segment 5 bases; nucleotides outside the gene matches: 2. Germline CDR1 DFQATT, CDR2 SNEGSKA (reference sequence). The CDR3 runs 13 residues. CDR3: CSARLAGGETQYF. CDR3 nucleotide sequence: TGCAGTGCTAGGCTAGCGGGAGGTGAGACCCAGTACTTC.

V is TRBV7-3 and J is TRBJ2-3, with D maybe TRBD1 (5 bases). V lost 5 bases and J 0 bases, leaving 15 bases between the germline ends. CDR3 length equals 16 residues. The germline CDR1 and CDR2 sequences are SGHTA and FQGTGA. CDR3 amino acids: CASSAKTGSSTDTQYF. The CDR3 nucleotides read TGTGCCAGCAGCGCCAAAACAGGATCGAGCACAGATACGCAGTATTTT.

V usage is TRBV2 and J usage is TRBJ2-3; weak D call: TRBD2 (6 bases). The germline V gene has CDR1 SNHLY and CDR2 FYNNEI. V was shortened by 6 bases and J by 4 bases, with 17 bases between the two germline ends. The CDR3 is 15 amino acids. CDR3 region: CASSFSGGEADTQYF. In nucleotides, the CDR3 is TGTGCCAGCAGCTTTAGCGGAGGCGAGGCAGATACGCAGTATTTT.